This TCR beta chain was found in a study of cytomegalovirus exposure and HLA in healthy donors. Study observations and caveats: The authors reported that TCR beta sequences could predict HLA-A and HLA-B alleles. These predictions were accurate for most subjects in the first cohort.

Primers: 60 Vbeta forward and 13 Jbeta reverse. Some clones are missing from TCRdb's copy, which holds only in-frame ones; the method was immunoSEQ multiplex PCR. The table has some 110,000 clones, 77% seen once; the top ten hold 9.5% to 15%. For this clone: Its antigen is currently unknown.

The germline V gene has CDR1 LNHNV and CDR2 YYDKDF (reference sequence). V was pared by 0 bases and J by 6 bases, with 6 bases of the junction left unmatched. CDR3 length equals 16 residues. The chain couples TRBV15 to TRBJ2-2, with TRBD2 matching over 8 bases. Sequenced sample: PBMCs. The sequence came from a woman in her thirties or forties in good health and CMV-seropositive. In nucleotides, the CDR3 is TGTGCCACCAGCAGAGATATAACTAGCGGTCCCGGGGAGCTGTTTTTT. Translated, it gives CATSRDITSGPGELFF.